These 7 T cell receptor beta chains were sequenced from one sample in a study of CD8 T cells in ankylosing spondylitis. From the 5' RACE reads, TCRdb called clonotypes with MiXCR, one entry per CDR3 protein. Here the sample spans roughly 200,000 distinct CDR3 sequences, roughly 26% being singletons. Sequenced: blood, either unsorted or a sorted T cell fraction (not recorded which). These receptors were taken from a male donor with ankylosing spondylitis or in good health (not recorded which).

There are a few counts of this clonotype. In DNA form, the CDR3 reads TGTGCCAGCAGCTTATTTGAGAATCAGCCCCAGCATTTT. Its translation is CASSLFENQPQHF. The rearrangement links TRBV7-8 to TRBJ1-5; no definite D call. The germline CDR1 and CDR2 sequences are SGHVS and FQNEAQ. The CDR3 has 13 amino acids. V was pared by 2 bases and J by 4 bases, with 6 bases between.

As to this clonotype: A much larger clone lies a single base off, so this may be a read error. This chain connects TRBV5-6 to TRBJ2-7; TRBD1 matches at 8 bases. The ends lost 3 bases at V and 2 bases at J; junction bases unmatched: 1. The CDR3 runs to 13 residues. Germline-derived CDR1 and CDR2 are SGHDT and YYEEEE. As DNA, the CDR3 is TGTGCCAGCAGCTCGGACAGGGCCTACGAGCAGTACTTC. Amino acid sequence: CASSSDRAYEQYF.

The chain uses TRBV10-3 and TRBJ1-2; D call uncertain. The CDR3 has 13 amino acids. CDR1 and CDR2 (germline): ENHRY, SYGVKD. The V gene lost 3 bases and the J gene lost 1 base, with 6 bases spanning the gap. CDR3 loop: CAISDGNNYGYTF. The CDR3 bases are TGTGCCATCAGTGACGGCAATAACTATGGCTACACCTTC.

The rearrangement joins TRBV6-5 to TRBJ1-3; D is unresolved. The CDR3 contains 13 residues. CDR1 is MNHEY and CDR2 is SVGAGI in the germline V gene. Between the trimmed V and J ends, which lost 2 bases and 2 bases, there was a span of 4 bases. CDR3 bases: TGTGCCAGCAGTTACCAGGCTGGAAACACCATATATTTT. Its protein product is CASSYQAGNTIYF.

This clonotype was counted ten times or more. V gene TRBV20-1 combines with J gene TRBJ2-5; D perhaps matches TRBD2 (5 bases). The V gene lost 6 bases and the J gene lost 0 bases, with 11 bases spanning the gap. This CDR3 comprises 13 residues. Per germline, CDR1 DFQATT and CDR2 SNEGSKA (reference sequence). This CDR3 reads CSAQPGYQETQYF. CDR3 in DNA: TGCAGTGCGCAACCGGGGTACCAAGAGACCCAGTACTTC.

This clonotype was observed a few times. The chain links TRBV12-3 or TRBV12-4 to TRBJ2-5; D unresolved. The germline V and J ends were trimmed by 3 bases and 1 base, with 6 bases remaining between them. CDR3 length equals 13 residues. The CDR3: CASSFRAQETQYF. The CDR3 region has the DNA TGTGCCAGCAGTTTTCGGGCCCAAGAGACCCAGTACTTC.

The table lists this clonotype with many counts. The chain combines TRBV28 with TRBJ2-1; 16 bases align to TRBD2. Germline CDR1 reads MDHEN; CDR2 reads SYDVKM. V dropped 6 bases and J dropped 3; count of bases not matched to a gene: 2. CDR3 size: 16 residues. The CDR3 sequence is CASRGTSGRDYNEQFF. The CDR3 DNA is TGTGCCAGCAGGGGGACTAGCGGGAGGGACTACAATGAGCAGTTCTTC.